This TCR beta chain came from a study of cytotoxic CD8 clonotypes in ibrutinib-treated CLL. Study at large: Partial responses numbered roughly 24 and complete responses 2; after a median about 62 months, roughly 15 stayed remitted and about 12 progressed. Study-wide points: Having risen at ibrutinib response, clonality had fallen back toward baseline by progression.

Sequencing used immunoSEQ multiplex PCR; TCRdb keeps in-frame clones, though not all of them. This table has approximately 70,000 clones, more than 75% appearing once. As to this clone: Its cognate antigen is unknown.

CDR1 is KGHSH and CDR2 is LQKENI in the germline V gene. This CDR3 has 14 residues. V lost 1 base and J lost 0, with 4 bases in between. This chain joins TRBV18 and TRBJ1-5, with no clear D. Sequences were derived from PBMCs, sampled at disease progression, from a patient treated with ibrutinib. The sequence was obtained from a human donor with chronic lymphocytic leukemia. This CDR3 reads CASSPQGSNQPQHF. CDR3 nucleotide sequence: TGTGCCAGCTCACCACAGGGTAGCAATCAGCCCCAGCATTTT.